These 12 T cell receptor beta chains originate from one sample sequenced in a study of blood T cell repertoires in COVID-19. TCRdb's table, derived via immunoSEQ multiplex PCR, lists solely in-frame clones and lacks some. There are approximately 130,000 clones in the sample; around 87% occur only once, and about 18% lies in the top ten. The source material was peripheral blood. Receptors were obtained from a woman aged 50 to 60 who had recovered from COVID-19.

The chain recombines TRBV30 with TRBJ1-4, with D perhaps TRBD1 (6 bases). The CDR3 is 16 residues long. The V and J ends lost 2 bases and 0 bases respectively, with 13 bases between them. CDR1 and CDR2 (germline): GTSNPN, SVGIG (reference sequence). CDR3 nucleotides: TGTGCCTGGAGTAGCTGGGGGGGCGCAACTAATGAAAAACTGTTTTTT. This codes for CAWSSWGGATNEKLFF. The variable domain in full, with the rest retrieved from reference TRBV30 and TRBJ1-4, is SQTIHQWPATLVQPVGSPLSLECTVEGTSNPNLYWYRQAAGRGLQLLFYSVGIGQISSEVPQNLSASRPQDRQFILSSKKLLLSDSGFYLCAWSSWGGATNEKLFFGSGTQLSVL.

The CDR3 is CASSLTSGGETQYF. In DNA form, the CDR3 reads TGTGCCAGCAGCCTTACTAGCGGGGGGGAGACCCAGTACTTC. The V gene is TRBV4-2, the J gene TRBJ2-5, with 12 bases matching TRBD2. CDR3 length: 14 residues. J gave up 5 bases and V 4 bases, and 2 bases lay outside the gene matches. The germline CDR1 and CDR2 sequences are LGHNA and YNFKEQ.

This clone appeared once. The same CDR3 is also encoded by other DNA sequences in this sample. The rearrangement uses TRBV7-3 and TRBJ1-1, with 8 bases that match TRBD1. The CDR3 has 14 residues. The ends lost 5 bases at V and 1 base at J; junction bases unmatched: 3. CDR1 and CDR2 (germline): SGHTA, FQGTGA. In DNA form, the CDR3 reads TGTGCCAGCAGCCTTACAGGGGGGAACACTGAAGCTTTCTTT. Translation: CASSLTGGNTEAFF.

This clone was picked up one time. DNA of the CDR3: TGTGCCAGCAGTCCGGACAGAAGACGGTGGACTGAAGCTTTCTTT. Its translation is CASSPDRRRWTEAFF. The chain recombines TRBV6-5 with TRBJ1-1; the D gene is possibly TRBD1 (6 bases). The germline V gene has CDR1 MNHEY and CDR2 SVGAGI. The CDR3 consists of 15 residues. V dropped 5 bases and J dropped 5 bases, with 18 bases sitting between them.

The CDR3 nucleotides read TGTGCCAGCAGCTTAGCGCTGGGCCAGGGTAATGAAAAACTGTTTTTT. As protein: CASSLALGQGNEKLFF. The chain recombines TRBV7-9 with TRBJ1-4, with D possibly TRBD1 on 5 matching bases. V lost 0 bases to trimming and J lost 4 bases, with 12 bases between them. The CDR3 has 16 residues. Looked up from germline, CDR1 is SEHNR and CDR2 is FQNEAQ (reference sequence). The full variable domain, with the rest looked up from reference TRBV7-9 and TRBJ1-4, is DTGVSQNPRHKITKRGQNVTFRCDPISEHNRLYWYRQTLGQGPEFLTYFQNEAQLEKSRLLSDRFSAERPKGSFSTLEIQRTEQGDSAMYLCASSLALGQGNEKLFFGSGTQLSVL.

This clone was picked up one time. This chain joins TRBV6-2 or TRBV6-3 and TRBJ1-1, with D unresolved. V shed 0 bases and J shed 5 bases, with 13 bases lying between them. The CDR3 contains 15 residues. Germline V gene lookup returns CDR1 MNHEY and CDR2 SVGEGT. CDR3 nucleotide sequence: TGTGCCAGCAGTTACTCGGGAGGGCGTCGGACTGAAGCTTTCTTT. Its translation: CASSYSGGRRTEAFF.

V is TRBV2 and J is TRBJ1-2; 8 bases map to TRBD1. Germline CDR1 SNHLY, CDR2 FYNNEI. The junction had 7 bases not matched to a gene; V was cut back by 6 bases and J by 1 base. The CDR3 totals 15 residues. CDR3 region: CASREGTGNNYGYTF. CDR3 DNA sequence: TGTGCCAGCAGAGAGGGGACAGGAAATAACTATGGCTACACCTTC.

This clone has just one count. The rearrangement links TRBV6-5 to TRBJ2-7, with TRBD1 matching over 9 bases. V gave up 5 bases and J gave up 6 bases; unmatched junction bases: 11. Germline-derived CDR1 and CDR2 are MNHEY and SVGAGI. The CDR3 runs to 15 residues. CDR3 sequence reads: CASSKSGTGRFEQYF. In DNA form, the CDR3 reads TGTGCCAGCAGTAAATCCGGGACAGGGAGATTCGAGCAGTACTTC.

The J gene is TRBJ2-5, the V gene TRBV12-3 or TRBV12-4; unclear D gene. This CDR3 is 13 amino acids long. V gave up 6 bases and J gave up 1 base, with 9 bases separating them. CDR3 coding DNA: TGTGCCAGCAGGATGGCATCCCAAGAGACCCAGTACTTC. This sequence encodes CASRMASQETQYF.

CDR3 nucleotide sequence: TGCGCCAGCAGCTCCGGACAGGTGCATACGGATACGCAGTATTTT. This translates into CASSSGQVHTDTQYF. The rearrangement links TRBV5-1 to TRBJ2-3, with 7 bases lining up with TRBD1. CDR1 is SGHRS, CDR2 YFSETQ, per germline. CDR3 length: 15 amino acids. The trim removed 3 bases at V and 6 bases at J, leaving 10 bases unmatched.

V gene TRBV24-1 combines with J gene TRBJ2-3; 11 nucleotides line up with TRBD2. The CDR3 contains 18 residues. Germline CDR1 KGHDR, CDR2 SFDVKD. The trim removed 4 bases at V and 3 bases at J, leaving 11 bases unmatched. CDR3 protein: CATSDPGTSGLLTDTQYF. The CDR3 nucleotides are TGTGCCACCAGTGACCCCGGGACTAGCGGACTATTGACAGATACGCAGTATTTT.

The chain carries TRBV9 and TRBJ2-2, with D perhaps matching TRBD1 (5 bases). The length of the CDR3 is 16 residues. Germline assignment: CDR1 SGDLS and CDR2 YYNGEE. V dropped 0 bases and J dropped 3 bases, with 12 bases sitting between them. For the CDR3, the DNA is TGTGCCAGCAGCGTAGTTGGGGCAGAATACACCGGGGAGCTGTTTTTT. Amino acid sequence: CASSVVGAEYTGELFF.